This T cell receptor (beta chain) was sequenced during a study of blood T cell repertoires in COVID-19. TCRdb's copy holds only in-frame clones and misses some; the assay was immunoSEQ multiplex PCR. The data show under 200,000 clones, approximately 88% seen once. This CDR3 is 15 amino acids long. Trimming at V came to 1 base and at J to 7 bases, leaving 10 bases not matched to a gene. Germline assignment: CDR1 SGHNT and CDR2 YYREEE (reference sequence). The receptor comes from a woman in her 50s who had recovered from COVID-19. The V gene is TRBV5-4, the J gene TRBJ1-1; TRBD1 aligns across 7 bases. Sequencing was carried out using PBMCs or T cells enriched from blood (not recorded which). CDR3 DNA sequence: TGTGCCAGCAGCTTGAACACAGGGGCGGGGGGTGAAGCTTTCTTT. Its translation: CASSLNTGAGGEAFF. The full variable domain, completed using reference TRBV5-4 and TRBJ1-1, is ETGVTQSPTHLIKTRGQQVTLRCSSQSGHNTVSWYQQALGQGPQFIFQYYREEENGRGNFPPRFSGLQFPNYSSELNVNALELDDSALYLCASSLNTGAGGEAFFGQGTRLTVV.